This T cell receptor (beta chain) appears in the sequencing data of a study of blood T cell repertoires in COVID-19. As for the study in general: The samples span acute and convalescent COVID-19 from the United States, Italy and Spain. Sources were T cells, B-cell-depleted T cells, or PBMCs; the material itself was cDNA or gDNA.

Authors' data handling: Amplification of reference gene primers was used by the study to estimate nucleated cell counts. Some clones are missing from TCRdb's copy, which holds only in-frame ones; the method was immunoSEQ multiplex PCR. V and J calls and clone size are copied from that table; D and trimming were computed from the DNA. The data show some 100,000 clones, around 81% seen once. The sample consisted of peripheral blood. The receptor's source is a human donor in a cohort sampled during active COVID-19.

CDR3: CASSQPLKTETQNEQFF. The CDR3 bases are TGCGCCAGCAGCCAACCTTTAAAGACAGAGACACAAAATGAGCAGTTCTTC. The chain combines TRBV4-1 with TRBJ2-1, with D possibly being TRBD1 (5 bases). The CDR3 loop spans 17 amino acids. V lost 2 bases and J lost 7, with 21 bases in between. Germline CDR1 is MGHRA and CDR2 is YSYEKL.